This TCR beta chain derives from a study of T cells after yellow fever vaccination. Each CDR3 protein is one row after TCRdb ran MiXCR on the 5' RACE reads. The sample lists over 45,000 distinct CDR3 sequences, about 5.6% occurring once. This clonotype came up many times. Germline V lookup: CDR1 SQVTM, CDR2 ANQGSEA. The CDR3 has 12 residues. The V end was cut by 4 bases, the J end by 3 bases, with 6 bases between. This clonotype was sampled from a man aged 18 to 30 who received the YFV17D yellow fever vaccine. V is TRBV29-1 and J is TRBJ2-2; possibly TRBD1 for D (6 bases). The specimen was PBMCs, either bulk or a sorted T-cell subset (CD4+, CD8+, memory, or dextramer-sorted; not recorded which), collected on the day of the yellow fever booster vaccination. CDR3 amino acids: CSVAGDTGELFF. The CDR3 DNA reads TGCAGCGTTGCAGGGGACACCGGGGAGCTGTTTTTT.